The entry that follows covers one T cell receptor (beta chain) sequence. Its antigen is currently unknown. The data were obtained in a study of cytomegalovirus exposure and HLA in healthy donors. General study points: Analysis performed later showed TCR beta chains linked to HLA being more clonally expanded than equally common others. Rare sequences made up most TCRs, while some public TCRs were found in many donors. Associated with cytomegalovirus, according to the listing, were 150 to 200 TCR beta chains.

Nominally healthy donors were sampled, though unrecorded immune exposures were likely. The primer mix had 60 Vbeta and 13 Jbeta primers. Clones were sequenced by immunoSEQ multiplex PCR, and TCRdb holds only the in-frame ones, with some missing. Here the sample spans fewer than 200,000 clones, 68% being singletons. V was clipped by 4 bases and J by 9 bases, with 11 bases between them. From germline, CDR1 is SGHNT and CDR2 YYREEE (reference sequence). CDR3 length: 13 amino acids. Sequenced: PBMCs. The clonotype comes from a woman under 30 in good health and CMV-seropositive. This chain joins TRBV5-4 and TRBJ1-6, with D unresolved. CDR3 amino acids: CASSLREGSPLHF. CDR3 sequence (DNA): TGTGCCAGCAGCCTCCGAGAGGGTTCACCCCTCCACTTT.